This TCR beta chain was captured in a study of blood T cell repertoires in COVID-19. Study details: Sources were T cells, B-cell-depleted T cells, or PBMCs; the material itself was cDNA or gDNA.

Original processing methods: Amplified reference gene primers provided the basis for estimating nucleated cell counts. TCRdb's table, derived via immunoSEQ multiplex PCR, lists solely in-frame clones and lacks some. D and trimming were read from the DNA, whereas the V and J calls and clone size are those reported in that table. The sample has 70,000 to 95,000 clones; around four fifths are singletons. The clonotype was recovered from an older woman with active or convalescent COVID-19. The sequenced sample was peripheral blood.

The CDR3 reads CASSPLSGENIQYF. CDR3 nucleotides: TGTGCCAGCTCACCACTTAGCGGGGAAAACATTCAGTACTTC. The rearrangement links TRBV18 to TRBJ2-4, with 8 bases that match TRBD2. Germline CDR1 and CDR2: KGHSH and LQKENI. This CDR3 is built from 14 residues. V trimming: 1 base; J trimming: 5 bases; junction bases outside the gene matches: 1.